This T cell receptor beta chain was observed in a study of read filtering for tumor transcriptome and immune sequencing. Whole-study context: TCR-mapped reads were about 4.05 to 11 million with IR-seq versus roughly 75 to 1,400 with RNA-seq. General study results and limits: In IR-seq, single-read clonotypes were roughly 82% of clonotypes but around 4% of reads. The CD138-negative fraction was mixed bone marrow immune cells, not pure T cells.

Sampling of bone marrow took place during active disease in every patient. CDR1 is SQVTM and CDR2 is ANQGSEA in the germline V gene. V was clipped by 5 bases and J by 3 bases, with 10 bases between them. This CDR3 comprises 12 residues. The library was built from about 400 ng RNA with molecular barcoded adaptors for alpha/delta and beta/gamma chains. TCRdb re-called the reads with MiXCR, one entry per CDR3 protein. Among about 62,000 distinct CDR3 sequences listed, 15% to 20% were seen once. Note on this clonotype: Its cognate antigen is unknown.

The J gene is TRBJ2-5, the V gene TRBV29-1; D might be TRBD1 (8 bases). The sample taken for sequencing was a population of CD138-negative cells sorted from bone marrow. This sequence was found in a donor at least 40 years old with multiple myeloma. The DNA for the CDR3 is TGCAGCGTTACAGGGGGGGAAGAGACCCAGTACTTC. It translates to CSVTGGEETQYF. The whole variable domain, remainder taken from reference TRBV29-1 and TRBJ2-5, is SAVISQKPSRDICQRGTSLTIQCQVDSQVTMMFWYRQQPGQSLTLIATANQGSEATYESGFVIDKFPISRPNLTFSTLTVSNMSPEDSSIYLCSVTGGEETQYFGPGTRLLVL.